What follows describes a single TCR beta chain. Data came from immunoSEQ multiplex PCR; TCRdb stores just in-frame clones and leaves some out. The data contain under 300,000 clones, 65% to 90% of them singletons. This sample stems from a study of cytomegalovirus exposure and HLA in healthy donors. V lost 1 base and J lost 6; bases outside the gene matches: 9. The CDR3 is 16 amino acids. Germline lookup yields CDR1 SGHTA and CDR2 FQGNSA. The receptor's source is a woman aged 18-30 years in good health and CMV-seronegative. The sequencing input was PBMCs. The chain employs TRBV7-2 and TRBJ2-5; TRBD2 matches at 9 bases. The CDR3 region is CASSLDPRGGRKTQYF. The CDR3 coding sequence is TGTGCCAGCAGCTTAGACCCGCGGGGGGGCCGAAAGACCCAGTACTTC.